These 10 T cell receptor beta chains came from one sample sequenced in a study of PD-L1 blockade in urothelial cancer (dated by TCRdb to 2017 to 2019). The method was the immunoSEQ multiplex PCR assay. This is the immuneACCESS table as TCRdb keeps it, with only in-frame sequences that have V and J called. A part of the clones is gone; compared with another copy, unresolved V genes explain less than half, and the rest is unexplained. Here the sample has more than 30,000 clones; more than 85% occur a single time. In total, the top ten clones hold around 2% of the sample. The sample in question was PBMCs, obtained around atezolizumab (anti-PD-L1) treatment. The receptors here all came from a man in his sixties with urothelial cancer.

This rearrangement joins TRBV28 to TRBJ2-7; 9 nucleotides match TRBD1. This CDR3 is built from 14 residues. Germline lookup yields CDR1 MDHEN and CDR2 SYDVKM. The V and J ends lost 1 base and 6 bases, in that order; junction bases with no gene match: 4. CDR3 nucleotide sequence: TGTGCCAGCAGTTTATACGGGACAGGGATCGAGCAGTACTTC. This encodes CASSLYGTGIEQYF.

The CDR3 sequence is CASSAPPGRAGELFF. DNA of the CDR3: TGTGCCAGTAGCGCGCCCCCAGGGCGAGCCGGGGAGCTGTTTTTT. The rearrangement uses TRBV19 and TRBJ2-2; possibly TRBD1 for D (5 bases). Germline CDR1 and CDR2: LNHDA and SQIVND (reference sequence). Trimming shortened V by 6 bases and J by 6 bases, and 17 bases separated the two germline ends. There are 15 residues in the CDR3.

The chain joins TRBV11-2 to TRBJ2-3; maybe TRBD2 (5 bases). The CDR3 is made up of 12 amino acids. In germline, CDR1 is SGHAT, CDR2 FQNNGV. V lost 5 bases to trimming and J lost 7 bases, with 10 bases between them. DNA for the CDR3: TGTGCCAGCAGCCTAATCGGGAATACGCAGTATTTT. It translates to CASSLIGNTQYF.

This clone has a single count. CDR3 residues: CASSVFDINTGELFF. The CDR3 DNA is TGTGCCAGCAGCGTATTCGACATTAACACCGGGGAGCTGTTTTTT. The chain combines TRBV9 with TRBJ2-2; D call uncertain. CDR1 SGDLS and CDR2 YYNGEE come from the germline V gene. This CDR3 region has 15 residues. The V and J ends lost 1 base and 2 bases respectively, with 9 bases between them.

The chain has TRBV6-5 and TRBJ1-2; D call uncertain. The germline V and J ends were trimmed by 0 bases and 5 bases, with 10 bases remaining between them. CDR1 is MNHEY, CDR2 SVGAGI, per germline. The CDR3 loop spans 14 amino acids. Here the CDR3 reads CASSYSYQVYGYTF. DNA for the CDR3: TGTGCCAGCAGTTACTCGTATCAGGTGTATGGCTACACCTTC.

The chain has TRBV5-1 and TRBJ2-1; weak D call: TRBD1 (7 bases). CDR3 length: 15 residues. The germline V gene has CDR1 SGHRS and CDR2 YFSETQ. V gave up 5 bases and J gave up 6 bases, with 18 bases separating them. The CDR3, as DNA: TGCGCCAGCAGTCGGGAGTTGACAGGGCCCAATGAGCAGTTCTTC. This codes for CASSRELTGPNEQFF.

The chain is built from TRBV21-1 and TRBJ1-1. TRBV21-1 is a listed pseudogene. The CDR3 covers 16 residues. The CDR3 sequence is CASSKEDCGWRLEAFF. In nucleotides, the CDR3 is TGTGCCAGCAGCAAAGAGGACTGCGGATGGCGTCTTGAAGCTTTCTTT.

This chain joins TRBV2 and TRBJ2-3, with TRBD2 matching 7 bases. Germline V gene sequence: CDR1 SNHLY, CDR2 FYNNEI. The CDR3 is 13 amino acids. V dropped 6 bases and J dropped 4; count of bases not matched to a gene: 4. Here the CDR3 reads CASRREKSDTQYF. The DNA of the CDR3 is TGTGCCAGCAGGCGGGAGAAGTCAGATACGCAGTATTTT.

This chain links TRBV5-8 with TRBJ1-1; a possible D gene is TRBD1 (5 bases). Looked up from germline, CDR1 is SGHTS and CDR2 is YDEGEE. This CDR3 is built from 15 residues. Trimming stripped 0 bases from V and 1 base from J, with 10 bases between. The CDR3, as DNA: TGTGCCAGCAGCTTGGGACAGAGATCGAACACTGAAGCTTTCTTT. Encoded protein: CASSLGQRSNTEAFF. The full variable domain, rest sourced from reference TRBV5-8 and TRBJ1-1, is EAGVTQSPTHLIKTRGQQATLRCSPISGHTSVYWYQQALGLGLQFLLWYDEGEERNRGNFPPRFSGRQFPNYSSELNVNALELEDSALYLCASSLGQRSNTEAFFGQGTRLTVV.

The genes are TRBV19 and TRBJ2-1; D gene ambiguous. The CDR3 covers 15 residues. Per germline, CDR1 LNHDA and CDR2 SQIVND (reference sequence). Between the trimmed V and J ends, which lost 5 bases and 0 bases, there was a span of 11 bases. The CDR3 loop reads CASSYSGSSYNEQFF. The CDR3 region has the DNA TGTGCCAGTAGTTACTCAGGTAGCTCCTACAATGAGCAGTTCTTC.